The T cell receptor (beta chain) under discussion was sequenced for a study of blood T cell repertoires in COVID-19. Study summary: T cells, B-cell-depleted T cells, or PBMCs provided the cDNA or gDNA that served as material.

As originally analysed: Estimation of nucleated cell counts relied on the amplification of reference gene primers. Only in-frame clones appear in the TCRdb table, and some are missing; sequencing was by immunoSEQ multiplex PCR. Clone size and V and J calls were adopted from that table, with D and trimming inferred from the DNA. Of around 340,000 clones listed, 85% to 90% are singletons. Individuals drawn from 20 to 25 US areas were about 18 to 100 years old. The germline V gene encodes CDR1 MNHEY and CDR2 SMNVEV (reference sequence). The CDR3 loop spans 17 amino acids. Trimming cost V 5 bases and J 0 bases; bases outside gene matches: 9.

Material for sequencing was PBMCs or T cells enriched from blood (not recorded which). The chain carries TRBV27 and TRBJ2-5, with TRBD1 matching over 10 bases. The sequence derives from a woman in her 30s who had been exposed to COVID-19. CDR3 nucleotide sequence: TGTGCCAGCAGTACGGGACAGGGGCCACCGTACCAAGAGACCCAGTACTTC. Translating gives CASSTGQGPPYQETQYF.